The subject of this entry is one T cell receptor beta chain. This sample is drawn from a study of blood T cell repertoires in COVID-19. Study information: PBMCs, B-cell-depleted T cells, or T cells were the source of the cDNA or gDNA that made up the material.

Original processing notes: Reference gene primer amplification yielded estimated nucleated cell counts. Clones were sequenced by immunoSEQ multiplex PCR, and TCRdb holds only the in-frame ones, with some missing. The DNA gave D and trimming, while V, J and clone size come from that table. The sample consists of some 250,000 clones, under 90% of them appearing once. J gave up 7 bases and V 5 bases, and 4 bases lay outside the gene matches. CDR1 MNHEY and CDR2 SMNVEV come from the germline V gene (reference sequence). CDR3 size: 14 residues. This receptor was identified in a woman aged 18-29 years with acute or convalescent COVID-19. The J gene is TRBJ2-1, the V gene TRBV27; 11 positions match TRBD1. The sample comprised peripheral blood. As DNA, the CDR3 is TGTGCCAGCAGTCGGGACAGGGGGGGGAATGAGCAGTTCTTC. Translation: CASSRDRGGNEQFF.